The 20 T cell receptor beta chains reported below all come from one sample, sequenced in a study of T cell responses to AZD1222 COVID-19 vaccine. Data came from immunoSEQ multiplex PCR; TCRdb stores just in-frame clones and leaves some out. The table lists 99,000 or so clones, around 90% of them singletons. Here the sequenced sample was peripheral blood, taken on day 0 of AZD1222 vaccination. These receptors all come from an adult in good health.

The rearrangement links TRBV30 to TRBJ1-3; D uncertain. CDR3 size: 11 residues. Germline V gene data show CDR1 as GTSNPN and CDR2 as SVGIG (reference sequence). Trimming cost V 0 bases and J 7 bases, with 4 bases left between them. The CDR3 is CAWSVGNTIYF. In DNA, the CDR3 is TGTGCCTGGAGTGTAGGCAACACCATATATTTT.

The chain uses TRBV6-5 and TRBJ2-1, with 10 bases aligning to TRBD2. CDR3 length: 15 residues. CDR1 is MNHEY and CDR2 is SVGAGI in the germline V gene. V dropped 0 bases and J dropped 7; count of bases not matched to a gene: 3. Here the CDR3 reads CASSYSIAGGNEQFF. The CDR3 nucleotides are TGTGCCAGCAGTTACTCGATAGCGGGGGGAAATGAGCAGTTCTTC.

J is TRBJ2-7 and V is TRBV4-2, with D hard to call. V gave up 0 bases and J gave up 5 bases, with 14 bases separating them. The germline CDR1 and CDR2 sequences are LGHNA and YNFKEQ. The CDR3 sequence is 15 residues long. The CDR3 loop is CASSQDWKASNEQYF. CDR3 DNA sequence: TGTGCCAGCAGCCAAGATTGGAAGGCGTCAAACGAGCAGTACTTC.

The gene calls are TRBV27 and TRBJ2-7; 8 bases fit TRBD1. V lost 2 bases, J lost 5 bases, and 8 bases stayed unmatched. Germline V gene lookup returns CDR1 MNHEY and CDR2 SMNVEV (reference sequence). The CDR3 sequence is 15 residues long. The CDR3 here is CASSLRTGFLDEQYF. The CDR3 nucleotides read TGTGCCAGCAGTTTAAGGACAGGGTTTCTGGACGAGCAGTACTTC.

The table lists this clone with a count of one. V and J are TRBV6-5 and TRBJ1-2, with TRBD1 matching over 7 bases. Trimming took 0 bases from V and 2 from J; bases not matched to a gene: 0. Germline V gene lookup returns CDR1 MNHEY and CDR2 SVGAGI. CDR3 length: 14 residues. In nucleotides, the CDR3 is TGTGCCAGCAGTTACTCGGGACAGAACTATGGCTACACCTTC. Translation gives CASSYSGQNYGYTF.

The chain employs TRBV19 and TRBJ2-3, with 14 bases fitting TRBD2. CDR1 and CDR2 (germline): LNHDA, SQIVND (reference sequence). There are 19 residues in the CDR3. Trimming at V came to 0 bases and at J to 0 bases, leaving 5 bases not matched to a gene. DNA of the CDR3: TGTGCCAGTAGTATAGATCCCCGACTAGCGGGGGGGAGCACAGATACGCAGTATTTT. As protein: CASSIDPRLAGGSTDTQYF.

The chain recombines TRBV30 with TRBJ2-1; 13 bases align to TRBD2. The V and J ends lost 6 bases and 8 bases, in that order; junction bases with no gene match: 4. The CDR3 extends over 13 amino acids. Germline V gives CDR1 GTSNPN, CDR2 SVGIG (reference sequence). The CDR3 region has the DNA TGTGCCTGCTGGACTAGCGGGGGCTATGAGCAGTTCTTC. Protein sequence: CACWTSGGYEQFF.

The count of this clone is one. This rearrangement joins TRBV7-2 to TRBJ2-1; D may correspond to TRBD1 or TRBD2 (6 bases each). Per the germline V gene, CDR1 is SGHTA and CDR2 is FQGNSA. The CDR3 totals 14 residues. V lost 5 bases and J 11 bases, leaving 19 bases between the germline ends. The CDR3 reads CASSPMLGGGKQFF. CDR3 sequence (DNA): TGTGCCAGCAGCCCCATGCTAGGAGGGGGGAAGCAGTTCTTC.

The chain combines TRBV7-3 with TRBJ1-2; D not resolved. Germline assignment: CDR1 SGHTA and CDR2 FQGTGA. This CDR3 is built from 15 residues. Trimming stripped 5 bases from V and 6 bases from J, with 19 bases between. The CDR3 DNA sequence: TGTGCCAGCAGCCCCCAGAGCGGCCCGATCGATGGCTACACCTTC. It yields the protein CASSPQSGPIDGYTF.

The CDR3 DNA follows: TGCGCCAGCAGTGTGGGAGGGTCTAGCAATCAGCCCCAGCATTTT. Translated, it gives CASSVGGSSNQPQHF. The J gene is TRBJ1-5, the V gene TRBV10-2; D remains ambiguous. V lost 4 bases to trimming and J lost 0 bases, with 10 bases between them. From germline, CDR1 is WSHSY and CDR2 SAAADI. The CDR3 runs 15 residues.

The sample holds a few counts of this clone. The J gene is TRBJ1-1, the V gene TRBV4-2; D remains ambiguous. Per the germline V gene, CDR1 is LGHNA and CDR2 is YNFKEQ. The V and J ends lost 2 bases and 1 base respectively, with 11 bases between them. The CDR3 contains 15 residues. CDR3 protein: CASSQPGLANTEAFF. CDR3 in DNA: TGTGCCAGCAGCCAACCCGGGCTGGCGAACACTGAAGCTTTCTTT.

The rearrangement uses TRBV7-9 and TRBJ2-5; possibly TRBD1 for D (6 bases). Germline loops: CDR1 SEHNR, CDR2 FQNEAQ (reference sequence). The CDR3 has 13 amino acids. With 6 bases removed from V and 0 bases from J, the gap between germline ends came to 8 bases. This CDR3 reads CASRAGDQETQYF. The DNA of the CDR3 is TGTGCCAGCAGGGCAGGGGACCAAGAGACCCAGTACTTC.

The chain joins TRBV21-1 to TRBJ2-3; the tabulated D call, TRBD2, remains unverified against the DNA. TRBV21-1 corresponds to a pseudogene. The CDR3 spans 16 residues. CDR3 sequence reads: CASGSKRGLHTDTQYF. The CDR3 nucleotides read TGTGCCAGCGGGTCTAAAAGGGGACTCCACACAGATACGCAGTATTTT.

The gene calls are TRBV5-6 and TRBJ1-5; a possible D gene is TRBD1 (6 bases). The germline V and J ends were trimmed by 2 bases and 0 bases, with 9 bases remaining between them. Germline V lookup: CDR1 SGHDT, CDR2 YYEEEE. There are 15 residues in the CDR3. The CDR3 loop is CASSLGGDSNQPQHF. CDR3 DNA sequence: TGTGCCAGCAGCTTAGGGGGGGATAGCAATCAGCCCCAGCATTTT.

DNA for the CDR3: TGTGCCAGCCGGACAGGGGTCACAGATACGCAGTATTTT. Translation: CASRTGVTDTQYF. The chain links TRBV2 to TRBJ2-3; TRBD1 matches at 9 bases. Trimming at V came to 8 bases and at J to 2 bases, leaving 2 bases not matched to a gene. The V gene's germline CDR1 is SNHLY and CDR2 FYNNEI. The CDR3 is 13 amino acids.

The rearrangement joins TRBV2 to TRBJ1-1, with a possible D match to TRBD1 (5 bases). Between the trimmed V and J ends, which lost 5 bases and 0 bases, there was a span of 10 bases. Germline V CDR1 and CDR2: SNHLY, FYNNEI. The CDR3 runs to 14 residues. The CDR3 coding sequence is TGTGCCAGCAGTCAGGGACGGGTGAACACTGAAGCTTTCTTT. It specifies CASSQGRVNTEAFF.

This clone was observed once. The chain couples TRBV28 to TRBJ1-1; D unclear. The CDR3 runs 16 residues. Germline V lookup: CDR1 MDHEN, CDR2 SYDVKM. V dropped 10 bases and J dropped 7 bases, with 28 bases sitting between them. This CDR3 reads CATNSLTMYHPFEAFF. Written as DNA, the CDR3 is TGTGCCACCAACAGTTTAACGATGTACCACCCCTTTGAAGCTTTCTTT.

The J gene is TRBJ1-3, the V gene TRBV30; D ambiguous. Germline CDR1 and CDR2: GTSNPN and SVGIG (reference sequence). Trimming removed 1 base from V and 1 base from J, with 5 bases in between. The CDR3 is 13 residues long. CDR3 nucleotide sequence: TGTGCCTGGAGTGGGGATTCTGGAAACACCATATATTTT. Protein sequence: CAWSGDSGNTIYF. Filled out from reference TRBV30 and TRBJ1-3, the complete variable domain reads SQTIHQWPATLVQPVGSPLSLECTVEGTSNPNLYWYRQAAGRGLQLLFYSVGIGQISSEVPQNLSASRPQDRQFILSSKKLLLSDSGFYLCAWSGDSGNTIYFGEGSWLTVV.

The chain has TRBV3-1 (or the pseudogene TRBV3-2) and TRBJ2-6; TRBD2 aligns across 8 bases. Germline-derived CDR1 and CDR2 are LGHDT and YNNKEL (reference sequence). The CDR3 contains 18 residues. After removal of 4 bases from V and 0 bases from J, the junction contained 8 bases not matched to a gene. In DNA form, the CDR3 reads TGTGCCAGCAGCCCCGTACTAGCGGTTTACTCTGGGGCCAACGTCCTGACTTTC. Its protein is CASSPVLAVYSGANVLTF.

This clone occurred once. This rearrangement joins TRBV6-5 to TRBJ2-7; D call uncertain. The germline gives CDR1 MNHEY, CDR2 SVGAGI. The CDR3 totals 13 residues. Trimming removed 6 bases from V and 4 bases from J, with 13 bases in between. The CDR3 loop is CASRVSTGYEQYV. CDR3 DNA: TGTGCCAGCAGGGTTTCGACCGGTTACGAGCAGTACGTC.